These 18 T cell receptor beta chains originate from one sample sequenced in a study of naive and memory T cell subsets. TCR cDNA received a 3' ligated oligonucleotide that carried a UMI. Four PCR rounds used nested alpha and beta constant region primers plus the SP2 primer. MiXCR, run by TCRdb on the 5' RACE reads, gives a single entry per CDR3 protein. The table has about 62,000 distinct CDR3 sequences, under 10% seen once; the top ten hold around 21%. These receptors were obtained from a female donor in good health.

The rearrangement uses TRBV19 and TRBJ2-1; the match to TRBD2 covers 11 bases. The V gene end was trimmed by 0 bases and the J gene end by 5 bases; junction bases not matched to a gene: 6. CDR1 and CDR2 from the germline V gene are LNHDA and SQIVND (reference sequence). This CDR3 region has 17 residues. CDR3 bases: TGTGCCAGTAGTATAGAATTTAGCGGGGGGGGTGACAATGAGCAGTTCTTC. This gives the protein CASSIEFSGGGDNEQFF.

In its sample, this clonotype was seen a few times. The CDR3 loop reads CASRRTSGGQETQYF. In nucleotides, the CDR3 is TGTGCCAGCAGACGGACTAGCGGGGGACAAGAGACCCAGTACTTC. The V and J genes are TRBV6-6 and TRBJ2-5; 13 bases are a match to TRBD2. This CDR3 has 15 amino acids. Germline V gene lookup returns CDR1 MNHNY and CDR2 SVGAGI (reference sequence). The junction had 3 bases not matched to a gene; V was cut back by 6 bases and J by 2 bases.

V gene TRBV6-4 combines with J gene TRBJ2-2; D perhaps matches TRBD1 (5 bases). Trimming shortened V by 4 bases and J by 4 bases, and 10 bases separated the two germline ends. Germline V lookup: CDR1 MRHNA, CDR2 SNTAGT. This CDR3 comprises 14 residues. The CDR3 DNA sequence: TGTGCCAGCAGTGGAATAGGGGCCACCGGGGAGCTGTTTTTT. It translates to CASSGIGATGELFF.

The chain joins TRBV19 to TRBJ2-4; 7 bases fit TRBD1. The J segment lost 5 bases and the V segment lost 5 bases, leaving 9 bases of the junction unmatched. This CDR3 has 15 residues. CDR1 LNHDA and CDR2 SQIVND come from the germline V gene (reference sequence). The CDR3 here is CASSVTGEGQNIQYF. The CDR3 region has the DNA TGTGCCAGTAGTGTAACAGGGGAAGGCCAAAACATTCAGTACTTC.

The chain employs TRBV2 and TRBJ1-1; D uncertain. CDR3 length equals 15 residues. V lost 7 bases and J lost 0, with 15 bases in between. Germline V gene sequence: CDR1 SNHLY, CDR2 FYNNEI. CDR3 sequence: CASNPEQRVNTEAFF. CDR3 DNA sequence: TGTGCCAGCAATCCGGAGCAGCGCGTGAACACTGAAGCTTTCTTT.

In its sample, this clonotype was seen a few times. The chain employs TRBV18 and TRBJ1-5; D is unclear. Trimming left V 6 bases short and J 4 bases short, with 10 bases between. There are 13 residues in the CDR3. Looked up from germline, CDR1 is KGHSH and CDR2 is LQKENI. The DNA for the CDR3 is TGTGCCAGCTCCTGGGAGACTAATCAGCCCCAGCATTTT. This encodes CASSWETNQPQHF.

This clonotype was seen repeatedly, ten times or more. The chain joins TRBV27 to TRBJ1-2; D is undetermined. CDR1 is MNHEY and CDR2 is SMNVEV in the germline V gene (reference sequence). V was clipped by 2 bases and J by 7 bases, with 17 bases between them. CDR3 length: 15 residues. The CDR3 DNA sequence: TGTGCCAGCAGTTTACATAATAGGGAGTTTGGTGGCTACACCTTC. Protein: CASSLHNREFGGYTF.

This clonotype was detected many times. At one end the junction does not follow the germline gene, possibly because of a read error. The V call is TRBV6-5, the J call TRBJ2-3; 9 bases are a match to TRBD1. CDR1 MNHEY and CDR2 SVGAGI come from the germline V gene. CDR3 size: 16 residues. The CDR3 protein is CASSYSNRGLTDTQYF. Written as DNA, the CDR3 is TGTGCCAGCAGCTACTCAAACAGGGGGCTGACAGATACGCAGTATTTT.

There are a few counts of this clonotype. The rearrangement links TRBV6-1 to TRBJ1-2; D unresolved. This CDR3 spans 16 amino acids. V lost 1 base to trimming and J lost 5 bases, with 17 bases between them. Germline values: CDR1 MNHNS, CDR2 SASEGT. CDR3: CASSEGRPGKGYGYTF. The CDR3 DNA follows: TGTGCCAGCAGTGAAGGGCGTCCCGGGAAGGGATATGGCTACACCTTC.

This clonotype was recorded at least ten times. J is TRBJ1-5 and V is TRBV4-1, with D uncertain. Germline-derived CDR1 and CDR2 are MGHRA and YSYEKL. V gave up 1 base and J gave up 2 bases, with 15 bases separating them. The CDR3 is 17 residues long. CDR3 region: CASSQGAGGRGNQPQHF. The CDR3 DNA sequence: TGCGCCAGCAGCCAAGGGGCGGGTGGGCGAGGCAATCAGCCCCAGCATTTT.

The V and J genes are TRBV5-1 and TRBJ2-1; unclear D gene. V gave up 0 bases and J gave up 5 bases, with 9 bases separating them. Germline lookup yields CDR1 SGHRS and CDR2 YFSETQ. There are 14 residues in the CDR3. The CDR3 spells CASSLGVPNNEQFF. CDR3 DNA: TGCGCCAGCAGCTTGGGCGTCCCGAACAATGAGCAGTTCTTC. Filled out from reference TRBV5-1 and TRBJ2-1, the complete variable domain reads KAGVTQTPRYLIKTRGQQVTLSCSPISGHRSVSWYQQTPGQGLQFLFEYFSETQRNKGNFPGRFSGRQFSNSRSEMNVSTLELGDSALYLCASSLGVPNNEQFFGPGTRLTVL.

The chain joins TRBV5-1 to TRBJ2-1; D call uncertain. Trimming stripped 0 bases from V and 1 base from J, with 2 bases between. The CDR3 consists of 13 residues. CDR1 and CDR2 from the germline V gene are SGHRS and YFSETQ. The CDR3 spells CASSLESYNEQFF. CDR3 DNA sequence: TGCGCCAGCAGCTTGGAGTCCTACAATGAGCAGTTCTTC.

This clonotype was picked up a small number of times. The V and J genes are TRBV18 and TRBJ2-7; the match to TRBD1 covers 7 bases. Germline CDR1 and CDR2: KGHSH and LQKENI. The CDR3 is 14 amino acids. V lost 4 bases, J lost 3 bases, and 6 bases stayed unmatched. Here the CDR3 reads CASSLGTDRYEQYF. The CDR3 nucleotides read TGTGCCAGCTCACTTGGGACAGACCGCTACGAGCAGTACTTC.

This clonotype was found many times. J is TRBJ1-1 and V is TRBV27, with TRBD1 matching over 8 bases. The CDR3 spans 16 residues. Germline-derived CDR1 and CDR2 are MNHEY and SMNVEV (reference sequence). V was pared by 5 bases and J by 5 bases, with 13 bases of the junction left unmatched. The CDR3 region has the DNA TGTGCCAGCAGTCACTTGAAACAGGGGGAGAGAACTGAAGCTTTCTTT. This codes for CASSHLKQGERTEAFF.

The chain links TRBV11-2 to TRBJ2-7; 7 nucleotides agree with TRBD1. This CDR3 spans 12 amino acids. Trimming took 7 bases from V and 3 from J; bases not matched to a gene: 3. CDR1 is SGHAT, CDR2 FQNNGV, per germline. CDR3 DNA sequence: TGTGCCAGCAAAGACAGGGACTACGAGCAGTACTTC. It yields the protein CASKDRDYEQYF. The whole variable domain, remainder taken from reference TRBV11-2 and TRBJ2-7, is EAGVAQSPRYKIIEKRQSVAFWCNPISGHATLYWYQQILGQGPKLLIQFQNNGVVDDSQLPKDRFSAERLKGVDSTLKIQPAKLEDSAVYLCASKDRDYEQYFGPGTRLTVT.

The chain joins TRBV29-1 to TRBJ2-7; D is unresolved. Trimming cost V 6 bases and J 0 bases, with 12 bases left between them. The germline gives CDR1 SQVTM, CDR2 ANQGSEA. This CDR3 region has 13 residues. CDR3 in amino acids: CSVVPSLSYEQYF. The CDR3 DNA reads TGCAGCGTCGTCCCAAGCCTCTCCTACGAGCAGTACTTC.

This clonotype was counted many times. V gene TRBV27 combines with J gene TRBJ1-3; a weak D match, TRBD1 (5 bases). V was pared by 7 bases and J by 0 bases, with 16 bases between. CDR3 length: 16 amino acids. Looked up from germline, CDR1 is MNHEY and CDR2 is SMNVEV (reference sequence). CDR3 in DNA: TGTGCCAGCACCCGGACAAGGCCGAACTCTGGAAACACCATATATTTT. It is translated as CASTRTRPNSGNTIYF.

This chain connects TRBV27 to TRBJ2-1; maybe TRBD2 (6 bases). The V gene's germline CDR1 is MNHEY and CDR2 SMNVEV (reference sequence). This CDR3 is 16 amino acids long. V was cut by 2 bases and J by 2 bases, with 13 bases left in between. The CDR3 bases are TGTGCCAGCAGTTTAATCGGGGGTGGGGCCTACAATGAGCAGTTCTTC. Encoded protein: CASSLIGGGAYNEQFF.